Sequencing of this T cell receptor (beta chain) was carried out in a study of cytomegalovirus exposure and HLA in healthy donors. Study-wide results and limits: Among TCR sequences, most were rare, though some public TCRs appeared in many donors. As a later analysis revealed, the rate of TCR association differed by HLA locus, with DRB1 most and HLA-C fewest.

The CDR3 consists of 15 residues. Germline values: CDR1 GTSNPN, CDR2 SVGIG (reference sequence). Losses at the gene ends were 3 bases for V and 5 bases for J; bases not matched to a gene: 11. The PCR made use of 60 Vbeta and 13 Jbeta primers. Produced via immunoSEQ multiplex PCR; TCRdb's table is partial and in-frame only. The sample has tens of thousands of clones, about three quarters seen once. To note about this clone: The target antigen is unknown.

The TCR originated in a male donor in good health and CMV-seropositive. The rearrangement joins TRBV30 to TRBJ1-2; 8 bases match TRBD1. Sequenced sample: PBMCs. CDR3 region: CAWRVSRGLQYGYTF. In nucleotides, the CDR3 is TGTGCCTGGAGGGTTTCCAGGGGGCTACAGTATGGCTACACCTTC.